The 5 T cell receptor beta chains reported below all come from one sample, sequenced in a study of CD8 T cells in ankylosing spondylitis. Study observations and caveats: Ankylosing spondylitis blood appeared to be characterized by a TCR beta motif of eight or nine highly homologous variants.

No antigen has been assigned to these receptors. From the 5' RACE reads, TCRdb called clonotypes with MiXCR, one entry per CDR3 protein. The sample records approximately 550,000 distinct CDR3 sequences, about an eighth being singletons. The specimen sequenced was blood, either unsorted or a sorted T cell fraction (not recorded which). These receptors were taken from a male donor with ankylosing spondylitis.

The J gene is TRBJ2-2, the V gene TRBV27; possibly TRBD2 for D (5 bases). V lost 7 bases and J lost 5, with 14 bases in between. The CDR3 is 14 amino acids. The germline CDR1 and CDR2 sequences are MNHEY and SMNVEV (reference sequence). CDR3 region: CASTPGRRTGELFF. The DNA of the CDR3 is TGTGCCAGCACCCCTGGGAGAAGAACCGGGGAGCTGTTTTTT.

This chain joins TRBV11-2 and TRBJ2-1, with a possible D match to TRBD1 (5 bases). This CDR3 contains 12 residues. Germline loops: CDR1 SGHAT, CDR2 FQNNGV. Trimming pared 1 base from V and 8 bases from J, leaving 6 bases between. The CDR3 bases are TGTGCCAGCAGCTTAGGGGGCCATGAGCAGTTCTTC. It translates to CASSLGGHEQFF.

This clonotype was recorded a few times. The chain employs TRBV7-9 and TRBJ2-1; 8 bases map to TRBD2. Per germline, CDR1 SEHNR and CDR2 FQNEAQ (reference sequence). The ends lost 4 bases at V and 0 bases at J; junction bases unmatched: 5. The CDR3 covers 16 residues. As DNA, the CDR3 is TGTGCCAGCAGCTCGTGGAGCGGGAGCTCCTACAATGAGCAGTTCTTC. Translation gives CASSSWSGSSYNEQFF.

This clonotype was seen only a few times. The rearrangement joins TRBV29-1 to TRBJ2-1; 8 bases line up with TRBD2. V was clipped by 6 bases and J by 0 bases; unmatched bases: 16. Germline assignment: CDR1 SQVTM and CDR2 ANQGSEA. The CDR3 is 18 residues long. CDR3 bases: TGCAGCGTCGTTCTAGGGCTAGCGGGCTCTAGCTCCTACAATGAGCAGTTCTTC. Encoded protein: CSVVLGLAGSSSYNEQFF.

This chain joins TRBV5-1 and TRBJ2-2, with 7 positions matching TRBD2. Germline values: CDR1 SGHRS, CDR2 YFSETQ. This CDR3 comprises 15 residues. Trimming cost V 2 bases and J 4 bases; bases outside gene matches: 5. DNA for the CDR3: TGCGCCAGCAGCTTCCAGGCGGGAGCCACCGGGGAGCTGTTTTTT. This codes for CASSFQAGATGELFF.